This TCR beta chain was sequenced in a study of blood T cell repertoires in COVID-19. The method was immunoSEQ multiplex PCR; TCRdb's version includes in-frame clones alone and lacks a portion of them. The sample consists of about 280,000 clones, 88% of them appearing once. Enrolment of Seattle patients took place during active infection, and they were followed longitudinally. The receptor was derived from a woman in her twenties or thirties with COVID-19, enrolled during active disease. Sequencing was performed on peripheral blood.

This CDR3 reads CASSLSGAYEQYF. The CDR3, as DNA: TGTGCCAGCAGTTTGAGCGGGGCCTACGAGCAGTACTTC. The chain joins TRBV27 to TRBJ2-7, with 7 bases lining up with TRBD2. V trimming: 3 bases; J trimming: 2 bases; junction bases outside the gene matches: 1. CDR1 is MNHEY and CDR2 is SMNVEV in the germline V gene (reference sequence). This CDR3 comprises 13 residues.